Shown below are 28 T cell receptor beta chains from a single sample sequenced in a study of vaccination effects on CD4 cells after COVID-19. The table came from immunoSEQ multiplex PCR; TCRdb's copy has only in-frame clones and leaves some out. The sample lists over 35,000 clones, around 80% occurring once. For these TCRs, the target antigens are not known. Culture lasted around eleven days before CD4+ T cell isolation. Convalescent patients had PCR-confirmed SARS-CoV-2 infection between March and December 2020. Participants each got two BNT162b2 or mRNA-1273 vaccine doses. The sample consisted of CD4+ T cells from PBMCs cultured without peptide, taken after COVID-19 vaccination. These TCRs come from a human donor who had a prior SARS-CoV-2 infection.

The CDR3 loop is CASSLAGAYNEQFF. The CDR3 DNA reads as TGTGCCAGCAGCTTAGCGGGAGCCTACAATGAGCAGTTCTTC. The chain is built from TRBV7-2 and TRBJ2-1; TRBD2 is a possible D gene (5 bases). Trimming stripped 0 bases from V and 2 bases from J, with 5 bases between. This CDR3 has 14 residues. CDR1 is SGHTA, CDR2 FQGNSA, per germline. Based on the CDR3 plus reference TRBV7-2 and TRBJ2-1, the full variable domain is GAGVSQSPSNKVTEKGKDVELRCDPISGHTALYWYRQSLGQGLEFLIYFQGNSAPDKSGLPSDRFSAERTGGSVSTLTIQRTQQEDSAVYLCASSLAGAYNEQFFGPGTRLTVL.

This clone was recorded a few times. The chain has TRBV3-1 (or the pseudogene TRBV3-2) and TRBJ2-5; TRBD2 agrees at 12 bases. Germline CDR1 reads LGHDT; CDR2 reads YNNKEL (reference sequence). The CDR3 totals 17 residues. After removal of 4 bases from V and 0 bases from J, the junction contained 6 bases not matched to a gene. The CDR3 region is CASSPTSGRTNQETQYF. In DNA form, the CDR3 reads TGTGCCAGCAGCCCTACTAGCGGGAGGACAAACCAAGAGACCCAGTACTTC.

This clone was detected a few times. This sequence joins TRBV6-5 and TRBJ2-7, with D uncertain. The CDR3 length is 14 residues. Germline V gene sequence: CDR1 MNHEY, CDR2 SVGAGI. Trimming stripped 7 bases from V and 4 bases from J, with 17 bases between. This chain's CDR3 is CASTRTIGQYEQYF. The CDR3 nucleotides are TGTGCCAGCACCCGCACGATAGGGCAGTACGAGCAGTACTTC.

This clone showed up just once. The V gene is TRBV6-5, the J gene TRBJ2-7, with 7 positions matching TRBD1. With V trimmed by 6 bases and J by 4 bases, 9 bases remained unmatched. This CDR3 region has 14 residues. In germline, CDR1 is MNHEY, CDR2 SVGAGI. In DNA form, the CDR3 reads TGTGCCAGCAGGGGGGACAGAGACGAGTACGAGCAGTACTTC. Translating gives CASRGDRDEYEQYF.

The chain joins TRBV10-3 to TRBJ2-2, with unresolved D. Germline lookup yields CDR1 ENHRY and CDR2 SYGVKD. The CDR3 spans 16 residues. V was shortened by 6 bases and J by 1 base, with 15 bases between the two germline ends. The CDR3 sequence: CAISPRDARNTGELFF. The CDR3 DNA follows: TGTGCCATCAGCCCCCGAGATGCGAGGAACACCGGGGAGCTGTTTTTT.

This chain connects TRBV1 to TRBJ2-1; the table's D call TRBD2 went unverified against the DNA. TRBV1 is termed a pseudogene. The CDR3 totals 18 residues. The CDR3 loop reads CTSSQGILAGARRAEQFF. The CDR3 bases are TGCACCAGCAGCCAAGGCATACTAGCGGGGGCCAGGCGGGCTGAGCAGTTCTTC.

The V and J genes are TRBV14 and TRBJ2-7; TRBD1 matches at 7 bases. V shed 6 bases, J shed 6 bases, and the junction held 11 bases outside the gene matches. The length of the CDR3 is 14 residues. CDR1 SGHDN and CDR2 FVKESK come from the germline V gene. The CDR3 DNA is TGTGCCAGCAGTCGAACTTCAAGGGGGCGCGAGCAGTACTTC. This codes for CASSRTSRGREQYF.

The chain uses TRBV7-8 and TRBJ2-3, with TRBD2 matching 12 bases. V gave up 5 bases and J gave up 8 bases; unmatched junction bases: 8. The CDR3 covers 15 residues. Per the germline V gene, CDR1 is SGHVS and CDR2 is FQNEAQ. CDR3: CASSLRLAGESTQYF. DNA for the CDR3: TGTGCCAGCAGCCTAAGACTAGCGGGGGAAAGTACGCAGTATTTT.

The chain links TRBV7-8 to TRBJ1-5; 7 positions match TRBD1. This CDR3 is 16 amino acids long. Germline-derived CDR1 and CDR2 are SGHVS and FQNEAQ. V shed 2 bases, J shed 2 bases, and the junction held 6 bases outside the gene matches. In nucleotides, the CDR3 is TGTGCCAGCAGCTTATTATACAGGGGCCGCAATCAGCCCCAGCATTTT. This translates into CASSLLYRGRNQPQHF.

The genes are TRBV18 and TRBJ2-5; D remains unclear. The germline gives CDR1 KGHSH, CDR2 LQKENI. This CDR3 contains 14 residues. Trimming stripped 0 bases from V and 2 bases from J, with 7 bases between. CDR3 sequence (DNA): TGTGCCAGCTCACCACCAGGTCTTCAAGAGACCCAGTACTTC. Amino acids: CASSPPGLQETQYF.

This chain links TRBV6-5 with TRBJ2-2; D unclear. Germline values: CDR1 MNHEY, CDR2 SVGAGI. The length of the CDR3 is 15 residues. Trimming pared 2 bases from V and 0 bases from J, leaving 7 bases between. Written as DNA, the CDR3 is TGTGCCAGCAGTTACACTGGAGCGAACACCGGGGAGCTGTTTTTT. Its protein product is CASSYTGANTGELFF.

The V gene is TRBV2, the J gene TRBJ1-5; D ambiguous. The V gene lost 2 bases and the J gene lost 0 bases, with 8 bases spanning the gap. The CDR3 runs to 15 residues. Germline-derived CDR1 and CDR2 are SNHLY and FYNNEI. The CDR3 region has the DNA TGTGCCAGCAGTGAAAACCGCGCTAGCAATCAGCCCCAGCATTTT. Translation gives CASSENRASNQPQHF.

V is TRBV3-1 (or the pseudogene TRBV3-2) and J is TRBJ1-1, with 10 bases lining up with TRBD1. Per germline, CDR1 LGHDT and CDR2 YNNKEL (reference sequence). The CDR3 extends over 16 amino acids. V trimming: 4 bases; J trimming: 6 bases; junction bases outside the gene matches: 11. CDR3 in amino acids: CASSRRDRGSVAEAFF. In nucleotides, the CDR3 is TGTGCCAGCAGCCGAAGGGACAGGGGATCGGTCGCTGAAGCTTTCTTT.

The CDR3 loop is CASSQQGGETQYF. The DNA of the CDR3 is TGCGCCAGCAGCCAACAGGGGGGAGAGACCCAGTACTTC. This rearrangement joins TRBV5-1 to TRBJ2-5, with 8 bases fitting TRBD1. CDR1 SGHRS and CDR2 YFSETQ come from the germline V gene. With V trimmed by 4 bases and J by 4 bases, 3 bases remained unmatched. This CDR3 comprises 13 residues.

V gene TRBV29-1 combines with J gene TRBJ2-5; 11 bases agree with TRBD2. V shed 4 bases, J shed 5 bases, and the junction held 6 bases outside the gene matches. CDR1 is SQVTM, CDR2 ANQGSEA, per germline. This CDR3 has 14 residues. CDR3 protein: CSVGKLAGDETQYF. In nucleotides, the CDR3 is TGCAGCGTTGGGAAACTAGCGGGGGACGAGACCCAGTACTTC.

The gene calls are TRBV9 and TRBJ2-1; D possibly corresponds to TRBD2 (5 bases). The V gene lost 0 bases and the J gene lost 3 bases, with 7 bases spanning the gap. CDR1 and CDR2 from the germline V gene are SGDLS and YYNGEE. The CDR3 spans 14 residues. The chain's CDR3 is CASSVGTGYNEQFF. The CDR3 DNA sequence: TGTGCCAGCAGCGTAGGGACTGGCTACAATGAGCAGTTCTTC.

The chain links TRBV19 to TRBJ1-2, with 9 bases that match TRBD1. V lost 5 bases and J lost 14; bases outside the gene matches: 12. The CDR3 has 13 residues. Looked up from germline, CDR1 is LNHDA and CDR2 is SQIVND (reference sequence). CDR3 coding DNA: TGTGCCAGTAGTCCGTCCCGGGACAGGGCCCAGACCTTC. As protein: CASSPSRDRAQTF.

The chain combines TRBV4-1 with TRBJ2-1; 11 positions match TRBD2. Germline assignment: CDR1 MGHRA and CDR2 YSYEKL. The junction had 11 bases not matched to a gene; V was cut back by 1 base and J by 0 bases. The CDR3 sequence is 20 residues long. CDR3 protein: CASSQVGLAGGPVSYNEQFF. CDR3 nucleotides: TGCGCCAGCAGCCAAGTAGGGTTAGCGGGAGGGCCGGTCTCCTACAATGAGCAGTTCTTC.

The chain uses TRBV11-3 and TRBJ2-7; TRBD2 aligns across 11 bases. Germline lookup yields CDR1 SGHNT and CDR2 YENEEA. This CDR3 spans 20 amino acids. Trimming removed 5 bases from V and 0 bases from J; junction bases left unmatched: 18. CDR3 sequence reads: CASSPEWRASGRLSSYEQYF. For the CDR3, the DNA is TGTGCCAGCAGCCCCGAATGGCGGGCTAGCGGGAGGCTCAGCTCCTACGAGCAGTACTTC.

In the case of this clone: The junction departs from germline at one end; a sequencing error may be responsible. This chain connects TRBV5-4 to TRBJ2-1; 9 nucleotides match TRBD1. The CDR3 has 15 amino acids. Germline values: CDR1 SGHNT, CDR2 YYREEE (reference sequence). DNA of the CDR3: TGTGCCAGCAGATTGGACAGGGGCTCCTACAATGAGCAGTTCTTC. It encodes CASRLDRGSYNEQFF.

The genes are TRBV28 and TRBJ2-3; D is possibly TRBD1 (6 bases). Germline assignment: CDR1 MDHEN and CDR2 SYDVKM. The CDR3 has 15 residues. Trimming removed 6 bases from V and 3 bases from J, with 16 bases in between. The CDR3 here is CASSSQGGGTDTQYF. In nucleotides, the CDR3 is TGTGCCAGCAGCTCACAGGGTGGTGGGACAGATACGCAGTATTTT.

This chain links TRBV24-1 with TRBJ2-6, with D uncertain. Germline V gene data show CDR1 as KGHDR and CDR2 as SFDVKD. Trimming cost V 4 bases and J 0 bases, with 9 bases left between them. The CDR3 is made up of 16 amino acids. CDR3 sequence reads: CATSDPVASGANVLTF. Here the CDR3 DNA reads TGTGCCACCAGTGACCCCGTCGCCTCTGGGGCCAACGTCCTGACTTTC.

The V and J genes are TRBV19 and TRBJ2-1; 11 bases line up with TRBD2. Germline lookup yields CDR1 LNHDA and CDR2 SQIVND (reference sequence). J gave up 10 bases and V 4 bases, and 9 bases lay outside the gene matches. The CDR3 totals 15 residues. The CDR3 is CASSTTSGTGTEQFF. DNA for the CDR3: TGTGCCAGTAGTACGACTAGCGGGACTGGTACCGAGCAGTTCTTC.

CDR3 residues: CASTEGREGRNEQFF. CDR3 nucleotides: TGTGCCAGCACGGAGGGGCGGGAGGGCCGCAATGAGCAGTTCTTC. This chain joins TRBV2 and TRBJ2-1; 9 nucleotides align to TRBD2. Germline V gene lookup returns CDR1 SNHLY and CDR2 FYNNEI. This CDR3 region has 15 residues. Trimming removed 7 bases from V and 6 bases from J; junction bases left unmatched: 10.

The sample holds a few counts of this clone. The chain couples TRBV18 to TRBJ1-4, with a tentative D call TRBD1 (5 bases). Trimming left V 3 bases short and J 6 bases short, with 8 bases between. The germline CDR1 and CDR2 sequences are KGHSH and LQKENI. The CDR3 is 13 residues long. The CDR3 protein is CASSPAGDEKLFF. The CDR3 DNA sequence: TGTGCCAGCTCACCGGCGGGGGATGAAAAACTGTTTTTT.

The chain has TRBV6-5 and TRBJ1-4; tentative D call: TRBD1 (5 bases). V gave up 1 base and J gave up 11 bases, with 11 bases separating them. CDR3 length equals 13 residues. In germline, CDR1 is MNHEY, CDR2 SVGAGI. As DNA, the CDR3 is TGTGCCAGCAGTTACTTTAGGGGAGGGAAACTGTTTTTT. This gives the protein CASSYFRGGKLFF.

The chain recombines TRBV6-4 with TRBJ1-2; weak D call: TRBD1 (5 bases). The germline CDR1 and CDR2 sequences are MRHNA and SNTAGT. V lost 3 bases to trimming and J lost 4 bases, with 9 bases between them. The CDR3 runs to 13 residues. The CDR3 loop is CASSEGPSYGYTF. The CDR3 region has the DNA TGTGCCAGCAGTGAGGGGCCAAGCTATGGCTACACCTTC.

V is TRBV29-1 and J is TRBJ2-5, with D maybe TRBD1 (5 bases). The CDR3 length is 12 residues. The ends were cut back, 4 bases at V and 5 bases at J, with 11 bases in the middle. The germline gives CDR1 SQVTM, CDR2 ANQGSEA. For the CDR3, the DNA is TGCAGCGTTGGAGCAGGGCGGGAGACCCAGTACTTC. Its translation is CSVGAGRETQYF. The whole variable domain, filled in from reference TRBV29-1 and TRBJ2-5, reads SAVISQKPSRDICQRGTSLTIQCQVDSQVTMMFWYRQQPGQSLTLIATANQGSEATYESGFVIDKFPISRPNLTFSTLTVSNMSPEDSSIYLCSVGAGRETQYFGPGTRLLVL.